This T cell receptor (beta chain) was found in a study of cytomegalovirus exposure and HLA in healthy donors. This CDR3 is built from 14 residues. Deletions cut 2 bases from V and 2 bases from J, with 7 bases between. Germline CDR1 is KGHSH and CDR2 is LQKENI. Both 60 Vbeta primers and 13 Jbeta primers went into the PCR. Method: immunoSEQ multiplex PCR; TCRdb's copy keeps in-frame clones and lacks some. This sample has around 110,000 clones, with less than 85% found just once. On this clone itself: What it binds is not known.

Study-level findings and limits: Some segments of the V type, notably TRBV6-2 and TRBV6-3, were excluded as indistinguishable. In a later analysis, several top co-occurrence clusters appeared linked to parvovirus B19, influenza, CMV and Epstein-Barr virus.

Every donor was a healthy person donating bone marrow. Each donor was nominally healthy when sampled (though unrecorded immune exposures were likely). The specimen was PBMCs. The receptor was isolated from a woman aged 40 to 50 in good health and CMV-seropositive. The V gene is TRBV18, the J gene TRBJ1-5; D remains ambiguous. CDR3 protein: CASSPNQGNQPQHF. CDR3 nucleotide sequence: TGTGCCAGCTCACCAAATCAGGGCAATCAGCCCCAGCATTTT.